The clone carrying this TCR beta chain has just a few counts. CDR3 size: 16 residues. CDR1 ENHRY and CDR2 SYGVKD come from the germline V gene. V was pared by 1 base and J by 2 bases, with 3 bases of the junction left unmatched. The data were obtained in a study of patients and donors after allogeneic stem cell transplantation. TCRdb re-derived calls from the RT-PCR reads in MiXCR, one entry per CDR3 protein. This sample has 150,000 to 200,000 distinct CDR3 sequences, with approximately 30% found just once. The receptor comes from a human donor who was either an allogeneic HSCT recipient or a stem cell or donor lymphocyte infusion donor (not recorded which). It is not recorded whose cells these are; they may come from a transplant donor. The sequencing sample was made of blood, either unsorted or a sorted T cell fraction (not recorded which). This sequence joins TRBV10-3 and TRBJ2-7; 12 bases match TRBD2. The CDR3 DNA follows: TGTGCCATCAGTGAGTTAGGACTAGCGGGGACCTACGAGCAGTACTTC. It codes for CAISELGLAGTYEQYF.